These 31 T cell receptor beta chains share one sample of origin, sequenced in a study of blood T cell repertoires in COVID-19. Repertoires were generated with immunoSEQ multiplex PCR, while TCRdb's copy carries only in-frame clones and drops some. The sample has 200,000 or so clones, roughly 83% seen once. The sequencing input was PBMCs or T cells enriched from blood (not recorded which). The receptors here all came from a woman between 35 and 50 years old with acute COVID-19.

The genes are TRBV21-1 and TRBJ2-1; the table calls TRBD1, which could not be checked here. TRBV21-1 is given as a pseudogene. The CDR3 contains 15 residues. The CDR3 region is CASSKGQDNYNEQFF. The CDR3 DNA reads TGTGCCAGCAGCAAGGGACAGGACAACTACAATGAGCAGTTCTTC.

The CDR3, as DNA: TGTGCCATCAGTGAGTTCTTGGGGGGAGGCAATGAGCAGTTCTTC. Translated: CAISEFLGGGNEQFF. J is TRBJ2-1 and V is TRBV10-3, with D tentatively TRBD2 (6 bases). The CDR3 consists of 15 residues. Trimming removed 1 base at V and 6 bases at J, with 13 bases between. CDR1 is ENHRY and CDR2 is SYGVKD in the germline V gene.

This clone has only one observation. J is TRBJ1-1 and V is TRBV19, with a weak D call TRBD1 (5 bases). V was cut by 7 bases and J by 3 bases, with 15 bases left in between. CDR1 and CDR2 from the germline V gene are LNHDA and SQIVND (reference sequence). CDR3 size: 14 residues. CDR3 DNA: TGTGCCAGTATTCTATGGGGCGGTGACACTGAAGCTTTCTTT. Its protein is CASILWGGDTEAFF.

The chain employs TRBV19 and TRBJ1-6; 8 nucleotides align to TRBD1. This CDR3 region has 14 residues. Germline loops: CDR1 LNHDA, CDR2 SQIVND (reference sequence). V trimming: 11 bases; J trimming: 6 bases; junction bases outside the gene matches: 9. CDR3 sequence (DNA): TGTGCCGGCCGAGGACAGGGACCTAATTCACCCCTCCACTTT. This translates into CAGRGQGPNSPLHF.

This chain connects TRBV18 to TRBJ1-5; D is ambiguous. Germline V gene data show CDR1 as KGHSH and CDR2 as LQKENI. V shed 3 bases and J shed 0 bases, with 6 bases lying between them. This CDR3 region has 14 residues. CDR3 in amino acids: CASSPPGSNQPQHF. In nucleotides, the CDR3 is TGTGCCAGCTCACCTCCCGGTAGCAATCAGCCCCAGCATTTT.

The CDR3 coding sequence is TGTGCCAGTCGGGGACTAATTGGCGGGGAGCTGTTTTTT. Its translation is CASRGLIGGELFF. The rearrangement uses TRBV6-5 and TRBJ2-2; 7 positions agree with TRBD2. The CDR3 length is 13 residues. With 9 bases clipped from V and 7 bases from J, the junction kept 8 bases outside the gene matches. Germline assignment: CDR1 MNHEY and CDR2 SVGAGI.

The rearrangement uses TRBV7-9 and TRBJ1-6; tentative D call: TRBD1 (5 bases). CDR1 and CDR2 from the germline V gene are SEHNR and FQNEAQ (reference sequence). This CDR3 has 14 residues. V lost 4 bases to trimming and J lost 10 bases, with 14 bases between them. The CDR3 here is CASSSTVSSSPLHF. In nucleotides, the CDR3 is TGTGCCAGCAGCTCGACAGTATCCAGCTCACCCCTCCACTTT. Full variable domain (missing parts from reference TRBV7-9 and TRBJ1-6): DTGVSQNPRHKITKRGQNVTFRCDPISEHNRLYWYRQTLGQGPEFLTYFQNEAQLEKSRLLSDRFSAERPKGSFSTLEIQRTEQGDSAMYLCASSSTVSSSPLHFGNGTRLTVT.

The gene calls are TRBV5-1 and TRBJ2-3; D ambiguous. V lost 0 bases and J 1 base, leaving 12 bases between the germline ends. This CDR3 is 16 amino acids long. Per germline, CDR1 SGHRS and CDR2 YFSETQ. The DNA of the CDR3 is TGCGCCAGCAGCTTGGAATCGGCGGTCCGCACAGATACGCAGTATTTT. It yields the protein CASSLESAVRTDTQYF.

The chain employs TRBV11-3 and TRBJ2-7; 7 bases are a match to TRBD2. From germline, CDR1 is SGHNT and CDR2 YENEEA. The J segment lost 6 bases and the V segment lost 1 base, leaving 6 bases of the junction unmatched. The CDR3 length is 14 residues. In nucleotides, the CDR3 is TGTGCCAGCAGCTTAGGGACTAGAGGCGGCGAGCAGTACTTC. This codes for CASSLGTRGGEQYF.

This clone was counted only a few times. This specimen includes other DNA sequences encoding the same CDR3. The chain employs TRBV29-1 and TRBJ1-3; D call uncertain. The germline CDR1 and CDR2 sequences are SQVTM and ANQGSEA. CDR3 length: 12 residues. Trimming pared 3 bases from V and 4 bases from J, leaving 7 bases between. CDR3 nucleotides: TGCAGCGTTGAGGGCGCCGGAAACACCATATATTTT. It translates to CSVEGAGNTIYF. Using reference TRBV29-1 and TRBJ1-3 for the parts outside the CDR3, the full variable domain is SAVISQKPSRDICQRGTSLTIQCQVDSQVTMMFWYRQQPGQSLTLIATANQGSEATYESGFVIDKFPISRPNLTFSTLTVSNMSPEDSSIYLCSVEGAGNTIYFGEGSWLTVV.

The V gene is TRBV2, the J gene TRBJ1-4, with D unclear. Germline V gene sequence: CDR1 SNHLY, CDR2 FYNNEI. V was pared by 8 bases and J by 8 bases, with 12 bases between. The length of the CDR3 is 12 residues. For the CDR3, the DNA is TGTGCCAGCCGAACGGGGTTAGAAAAACTGTTTTTT. Translation: CASRTGLEKLFF.

The rearrangement links TRBV28 to TRBJ1-1, with 9 bases fitting TRBD1. CDR1 MDHEN and CDR2 SYDVKM come from the germline V gene. The trim removed 6 bases at V and 7 bases at J, leaving 3 bases unmatched. This CDR3 has 12 residues. This chain's CDR3 is CASSQTGGEAFF. In DNA, the CDR3 is TGTGCCAGCAGCCAGACAGGGGGTGAAGCTTTCTTT.

The V gene is TRBV7-9, the J gene TRBJ1-4; possibly TRBD1 for D (5 bases). CDR1 and CDR2 (germline): SEHNR, FQNEAQ (reference sequence). The CDR3 extends over 17 amino acids. The ends were cut back, 0 bases at V and 5 bases at J, with 16 bases in the middle. The CDR3 nucleotides are TGTGCCAGCAGCTTAGCGCTCCGGGGGGTACGGAATGAAAAACTGTTTTTT. Translated, it gives CASSLALRGVRNEKLFF.

The V call is TRBV5-6, the J call TRBJ2-3; 8 nucleotides align to TRBD2. The J segment lost 2 bases and the V segment lost 4 bases, leaving 6 bases of the junction unmatched. The CDR3 is 15 residues long. From germline, CDR1 is SGHDT and CDR2 YYEEEE. As DNA, the CDR3 is TGTGCCAGCAGCCCGGGGGGGCCCGACACAGATACGCAGTATTTT. Protein product: CASSPGGPDTDTQYF.

This sequence joins TRBV6-5 and TRBJ1-5; D unresolved. Germline V gene sequence: CDR1 MNHEY, CDR2 SVGAGI. With 5 bases removed from V and 6 bases from J, the gap between germline ends came to 11 bases. This CDR3 region has 13 residues. The CDR3 bases are TGTGCCAGCAGTCCAGGTATCGGTCAGCCCCAGCATTTT. It translates to CASSPGIGQPQHF.

This clone was seen once. The chain has TRBV5-1 and TRBJ2-2, with TRBD1 matching 7 bases. CDR1 and CDR2 (germline): SGHRS, YFSETQ. The J segment lost 0 bases and the V segment lost 3 bases, leaving 2 bases of the junction unmatched. This CDR3 has 15 residues. The CDR3 DNA sequence: TGCGCCAGCAGCTCCGGGACAGCGAACACCGGGGAGCTGTTTTTT. Translating gives CASSSGTANTGELFF.

V gene TRBV7-8 combines with J gene TRBJ1-5; TRBD1 matches 8 bases. Germline V gene sequence: CDR1 SGHVS, CDR2 FQNEAQ. J lost 0 bases, V lost 0 bases, and 4 bases had no gene match. This CDR3 has 17 amino acids. As DNA, the CDR3 is TGTGCCAGCAGCTTAGCGGACAGGGTCTATAGCAATCAGCCCCAGCATTTT. Translating gives CASSLADRVYSNQPQHF.

The genes are TRBV7-3 and TRBJ2-2; TRBD2 agrees at 8 bases. The CDR3 consists of 14 residues. J lost 6 bases, V lost 5 bases, and 5 bases had no gene match. CDR1 is SGHTA, CDR2 FQGTGA, per germline. The CDR3, as DNA: TGTGCCAGCAGCCCCACGACTAGCGCCGGGGAGCTGTTTTTT. This gives the protein CASSPTTSAGELFF.

The chain combines TRBV5-1 with TRBJ1-4; 7 bases line up with TRBD1. The V and J ends lost 0 bases and 5 bases, in that order; junction bases with no gene match: 4. In germline, CDR1 is SGHRS, CDR2 YFSETQ. The CDR3 is 15 amino acids. The DNA for the CDR3 is TGCGCCAGCAGCTTGGAAGGGACAGCGAATGAAAAACTGTTTTTT. As protein: CASSLEGTANEKLFF.

The chain carries TRBV11-2 and TRBJ1-1; D is uncertain. This CDR3 has 11 amino acids. V was cut by 0 bases and J by 11 bases, with 7 bases left in between. Per germline, CDR1 SGHAT and CDR2 FQNNGV. The CDR3 DNA is TGTGCCAGCAGCTTAGATAGGGAGGCTTTCTTT. Translating it yields CASSLDREAFF.

The CDR3 sequence is CATSDPVGDTQYF. The CDR3 region has the DNA TGTGCCACCAGTGACCCGGTCGGGGATACGCAGTATTTT. The V gene is TRBV24-1, the J gene TRBJ2-3; no reliable D call. The V end was cut by 4 bases, the J end by 6 bases, with 10 bases between. CDR1 is KGHDR, CDR2 SFDVKD, per germline. The CDR3 is 13 amino acids.

The chain carries TRBV2 and TRBJ2-2; the match to TRBD2 covers 7 bases. The CDR3 has 14 amino acids. V gave up 7 bases and J gave up 5 bases; unmatched junction bases: 7. Germline V gene data show CDR1 as SNHLY and CDR2 as FYNNEI. CDR3 in DNA: TGTGCCAGCATACGTGAAGCGGGAACCGGGGAGCTGTTTTTT. Translated, it gives CASIREAGTGELFF.

The chain uses TRBV7-2 and TRBJ1-1, with a tentative D call TRBD1 (6 bases). Germline V gives CDR1 SGHTA, CDR2 FQGNSA. The CDR3 loop spans 14 amino acids. Deletions cut 4 bases from V and 3 bases from J, with 12 bases between. CDR3 protein: CASSSQGLHTEAFF. DNA for the CDR3: TGTGCCAGCAGCTCCCAGGGGTTGCACACTGAAGCTTTCTTT.

The chain couples TRBV3-1 (or the pseudogene TRBV3-2) to TRBJ1-2; TRBD1 aligns across 7 bases. Germline assignment: CDR1 LGHDT and CDR2 YNNKEL (reference sequence). The CDR3 has 17 residues. V lost 4 bases to trimming and J lost 0 bases; unmatched junction nucleotides: 11. CDR3 sequence (DNA): TGTGCCAGCAGCCTCCGACAGGGCCCCCAGACTAACTATGGCTACACCTTC. Its protein product is CASSLRQGPQTNYGYTF.

This clone was picked up a small number of times. The V gene is TRBV14, the J gene TRBJ2-5; no definite D call. CDR3 length: 13 amino acids. The germline gives CDR1 SGHDN, CDR2 FVKESK. The germline V and J ends were trimmed by 1 base and 8 bases, with 11 bases remaining between them. The CDR3 nucleotides read TGTGCCAGCAGCCAAGCTCCTGGCAACACCCAGTACTTC. As protein: CASSQAPGNTQYF.

This clone has ten or more counts. The V gene is TRBV19, the J gene TRBJ2-7, with a possible D match to TRBD2 (6 bases). This CDR3 has 14 residues. V lost 5 bases and J 1 base, leaving 12 bases between the germline ends. The germline gives CDR1 LNHDA, CDR2 SQIVND (reference sequence). The CDR3 DNA sequence: TGTGCCAGTAGTGACCGGAGGGAGTCCTACGAGCAGTACTTC. Protein: CASSDRRESYEQYF.

This sequence joins TRBV3-1 (or the pseudogene TRBV3-2) and TRBJ1-2, with D hard to call. CDR3 size: 13 residues. Trimming stripped 1 base from V and 0 bases from J, with 3 bases between. Per the germline V gene, CDR1 is LGHDT and CDR2 is YNNKEL (reference sequence). The CDR3 spells CASSQVTNYGYTF. The CDR3 DNA is TGTGCCAGCAGCCAAGTTACTAACTATGGCTACACCTTC.

This clone occurred a few times. The J gene is TRBJ1-5, the V gene TRBV15; 7 nucleotides match TRBD1. With 9 bases clipped from V and 3 bases from J, the junction kept 2 bases outside the gene matches. Germline CDR1 reads LNHNV; CDR2 reads YYDKDF (reference sequence). CDR3 length: 12 residues. CDR3 sequence (DNA): TGTGCCACACAGGGGATCAATCAGCCCCAGCATTTT. Its protein is CATQGINQPQHF.

This chain links TRBV7-6 with TRBJ1-5, with a possible D match to TRBD1 (6 bases). The CDR3 consists of 15 residues. The V gene lost 1 base and the J gene lost 5 bases, with 12 bases spanning the gap. Germline loops: CDR1 SGHVS, CDR2 FNYEAQ. CDR3 sequence (DNA): TGTGCCAGCAGCTTAGGGGGGACACCCGATCAGCCCCAGCATTTT. Translation gives CASSLGGTPDQPQHF.

The chain links TRBV6-2 or TRBV6-3 to TRBJ2-2, with D perhaps matching TRBD1 (5 bases). CDR3 size: 15 residues. The V end lost 3 bases, the J end lost 5 bases, and 13 bases lay between the germline ends. In germline, CDR1 is MNHEY, CDR2 SVGEGT. CDR3 protein: CASSYRQLTTGELFF. The CDR3 bases are TGTGCCAGCAGTTATAGACAGTTGACGACCGGGGAGCTGTTTTTT.

The chain recombines TRBV4-1 with TRBJ2-7; D perhaps matches TRBD2 (5 bases). The CDR3 has 15 amino acids. V was pared by 0 bases and J by 2 bases, with 11 bases between. The V gene's germline CDR1 is MGHRA and CDR2 YSYEKL. The CDR3 spells CASSQEWPGTYEQYF. The DNA of the CDR3 is TGCGCCAGCAGCCAAGAATGGCCGGGGACCTACGAGCAGTACTTC.